A selection of T cell receptor beta chains follows, all from one sample in a study of cytomegalovirus exposure and HLA in healthy donors. The repertoire was sequenced with immunoSEQ multiplex PCR; TCRdb's copy has only in-frame clones and lacks some. This repertoire shows around 61,000 clones, just over 90% found once; its top ten account for roughly 1.2%. Input material: PBMCs. The receptors originated from a young man in good health and CMV-seronegative. Each CDR3 is given with its conserved first and last residue. A D gene is named only where the DNA matches it firmly.

V: TRBV19
J: TRBJ2-7
D: NA
DNA: TGTGCCAGTAGAGAAACAGGAAGCTCCTACGAGCAGTACTTC
CDR3: CASRETGSSYEQYF

V: TRBV4-3
J: TRBJ2-1
D: NA
DNA: TGCGCCAGCAGCCAAGTTATGCCGGGGACAGAGCAGTTCTTC
CDR3: CASSQVMPGTEQFF

V: TRBV4-1
J: TRBJ1-2
D: NA
DNA: TGCGCCAGCAGCCAAGATGGAGGGTCTGTAGGCTACACCTTC
CDR3: CASSQDGGSVGYTF

V: TRBV27
J: TRBJ2-1
D: NA
DNA: TGTGCCAGCAGCCCGTCTTTATACAATGAGCAGTTCTTC
CDR3: CASSPSLYNEQFF

V: TRBV27
J: TRBJ2-1
D: TRBD2
DNA: TGTGCCAGCAGCCGTGGGACTAGAGATGAGCAGTTCTTC
CDR3: CASSRGTRDEQFF

V: TRBV4-3
J: TRBJ1-1
D: NA
DNA: TGCGCCAGCAGCCAAGAGCCGGGGGTGGCCACTGAAGCTTTCTTT
CDR3: CASSQEPGVATEAFF

V: TRBV7-2
J: TRBJ2-2
D: TRBD1
DNA: TGTGCCAGCAGCTTCGGGACAGGGGGAATATATGGGGAGCTGTTTTTT
CDR3: CASSFGTGGIYGELFF

V: TRBV28
J: TRBJ2-5
D: NA
DNA: TGTGCCAGCAGTTTACGGACTCGTGGGGGGGAGACCCAGTACTTC
CDR3: CASSLRTRGGETQYF

V: TRBV2
J: TRBJ2-5
D: TRBD1
DNA: TGTGCCAGCAGTGAAGGACAGGGAGTTCGTGAGACCCAGTACTTC
CDR3: CASSEGQGVRETQYF

V: TRBV10-2
J: TRBJ2-7
D: TRBD2
DNA: TGCGCCAGCATTCTAGCGGGAGGCACCTCCTACGAGCAGTACTTC
CDR3: CASILAGGTSYEQYF

V: TRBV5-5
J: TRBJ1-2
D: TRBD1
DNA: TGTGCCAGCAGCTTGGTACAGGGGGTTGGGTATGGCTACACCTTC
CDR3: CASSLVQGVGYGYTF

V: TRBV10-3
J: TRBJ2-7
D: NA
DNA: TGTGCCATCAGTGAGGGGGCAGGGGCCCCCTACGAGCAGTACTTC
CDR3: CAISEGAGAPYEQYF